Sequencing of this TCR beta chain was carried out in a study of control samples from healthy donors and cancer patients (dated by TCRdb to about 2020). Counted from cysteine to phenylalanine, this CDR3 has 14 amino acids. CDR3 DNA is the only sequence kept; it has 42 bases, read in frame from the first base. CDR1 MNHNS and CDR2 SASEGT were looked up in the germline V gene. V sheds 0 bases and J sheds 4 bases, leaving 9 bases between their ends. As to this clone: Which antigen it targets is not known. There are no base qualities to consult, and no much larger clone falls within one base.

The method was the immunoSEQ multiplex PCR assay. Not all clones reach the TCRdb copy of this immuneACCESS table, which keeps in-frame sequences only. Checked studies attribute under half of the gap to unresolved V genes and leave the rest unexplained. The sample table contains 130,000 or so clones; only one count was recorded for 91% of them. 5.5% to 9% of the sample is in the top ten clones. This chain is built from TRBV6-1 and TRBJ1-1, with no confidently assigned D gene. The material sequenced was blood. This receptor was taken from a man in his late teens or twenties in good health. The DNA reads as follows: TGTGCCAGCAGTGAAGCACGGGTTGTCACTGAAGCTTTCTTT. Translated, it reads CASSEARVVTEAFF.